A single sample is the source of the 32 T cell receptor beta chains below, sequenced in a study of T-cell reconstitution after alpha-beta-depleted transplantation in children. Researchers prepared the TCRbeta library using unique molecular identifiers, the study reports. Each CDR3 protein gets one entry after TCRdb re-called the PCR reads with MiXCR. The repertoire holds 100,000 to 120,000 distinct CDR3 sequences, about a tenth seen once, with less than 10% in the top ten. The material was PBMCs from the stem cell graft donor, obtained from the stem cell graft. These receptor sequences come from a human donor who donated a stem cell graft to a child with acute lymphoblastic leukemia.

This clonotype was seen ten or more times. This chain links TRBV18 with TRBJ2-3, with 7 bases that match TRBD1. There are 16 residues in the CDR3. The germline V gene has CDR1 KGHSH and CDR2 LQKENI. V shed 0 bases, J shed 5 bases, and the junction held 8 bases outside the gene matches. The CDR3: CASSPPAGRGQDTQYF. In DNA form, the CDR3 reads TGTGCCAGCTCACCACCCGCGGGTAGGGGGCAAGATACGCAGTATTTT.

The rearrangement links TRBV10-2 to TRBJ2-3; D possibly corresponds to TRBD1 (6 bases). Germline V gene lookup returns CDR1 WSHSY and CDR2 SAAADI. Trimming stripped 2 bases from V and 2 bases from J, with 8 bases between. This CDR3 comprises 14 residues. The CDR3 region has the DNA TGCGCCAGCAGTGAGGGGGGCCACACAGATACGCAGTATTTT. It is translated as CASSEGGHTDTQYF.

The genes are TRBV12-3 or TRBV12-4 and TRBJ1-1; D is possibly TRBD1 (5 bases). CDR3 length equals 16 residues. Trimming shortened V by 6 bases and J by 1 base, and 18 bases separated the two germline ends. The CDR3 region is CASSLYTGAGNTEAFF. The CDR3 region has the DNA TGTGCCAGCAGCCTGTACACCGGGGCAGGGAACACTGAAGCTTTCTTT.

This clonotype was detected ten times or more. V usage is TRBV6-6 and J usage is TRBJ2-3, with D perhaps TRBD2 (7 bases). The CDR3 contains 15 residues. The germline V and J ends were trimmed by 4 bases and 1 base, with 12 bases remaining between them. The germline CDR1 and CDR2 sequences are MNHNY and SVGAGI (reference sequence). In nucleotides, the CDR3 is TGTGCCAGCAGTTCGGCGGGGGCCCGCACAGATACGCAGTATTTT. Amino acid sequence: CASSSAGARTDTQYF.

In its sample, this clonotype was seen many times. The genes are TRBV12-3 or TRBV12-4 and TRBJ2-6; no definite D call. Trimming left V 7 bases short and J 2 bases short, with 9 bases between. This CDR3 is built from 14 residues. The chain's CDR3 is CASTPAPGANVLTF. As DNA, the CDR3 is TGTGCCAGCACCCCTGCTCCTGGGGCCAACGTCCTGACTTTC.

This clonotype was found many times. The gene calls are TRBV7-2 and TRBJ2-5; D is perhaps TRBD1 (7 bases). Germline CDR1 and CDR2: SGHTA and FQGNSA. The CDR3 is 14 residues long. Trimming pared 5 bases from V and 1 base from J, leaving 11 bases between. CDR3 loop: CASSPGGIQETQYF. The CDR3, as DNA: TGTGCCAGCAGCCCAGGGGGGATCCAAGAGACCCAGTACTTC.

This clonotype came up many times. The CDR3 bases are TGCGCCAGCAGCTTCGACAGGGGAGCAAATCAGCCCCAGCATTTT. Its protein is CASSFDRGANQPQHF. V usage is TRBV5-1 and J usage is TRBJ1-5; 8 bases match TRBD1. The CDR3 has 15 residues. From germline, CDR1 is SGHRS and CDR2 YFSETQ. The ends lost 2 bases at V and 4 bases at J; junction bases unmatched: 5.

This clonotype was seen many times. The chain couples TRBV12-3 or TRBV12-4 to TRBJ1-6; 7 bases align to TRBD1. The CDR3 totals 14 residues. The V and J ends lost 4 bases and 9 bases, in that order; junction bases with no gene match: 6. CDR3 sequence reads: CASSSTQGSSPLHF. The CDR3 DNA follows: TGTGCCAGCAGTTCCACACAGGGGAGTTCACCCCTCCACTTT.

The chain couples TRBV29-1 to TRBJ2-1, with 10 bases identical to TRBD1. CDR3 length: 15 residues. Germline assignment: CDR1 SQVTM and CDR2 ANQGSEA. V shed 3 bases and J 4 bases; nucleotides not matched to a gene: 6. CDR3 DNA: TGCAGCGTTGATAATGCGGGACAGGGGTACAATGAGCAGTTCTTC. Translation gives CSVDNAGQGYNEQFF.

This clonotype was observed at least ten times. The chain links TRBV9 to TRBJ2-1; D ambiguous. The germline CDR1 and CDR2 sequences are SGDLS and YYNGEE. The CDR3 contains 13 residues. Trimming left V 2 bases short and J 6 bases short, with 9 bases between. The CDR3 DNA reads TGTGCCAGCAGCGTTGGAGACTCCAATGAGCAGTTCTTC. Residues: CASSVGDSNEQFF.

This clonotype has ten or more counts. CDR3 coding DNA: TGCAGTGCTTGCCCAACTAGCGGGAGGATGTCAGATACGCAGTATTTT. The encoded protein is CSACPTSGRMSDTQYF. This chain connects TRBV20-1 to TRBJ2-3; 12 positions match TRBD2. Germline V lookup: CDR1 DFQATT, CDR2 SNEGSKA (reference sequence). Unmatched junction bases numbered 10, after V lost 5 bases and J lost 4 bases. CDR3 length: 16 amino acids.

The rearrangement links TRBV6-1 to TRBJ2-3; D assignment may be TRBD1 or TRBD2 (5 bases each). The CDR3 is 14 amino acids. CDR1 and CDR2 from the germline V gene are MNHNS and SASEGT. V was shortened by 5 bases and J by 4 bases, with 13 bases between the two germline ends. CDR3 coding DNA: TGTGCCAGCAGTCGGGGCAAATTTGCAGATACGCAGTATTTT. Residues: CASSRGKFADTQYF.

This clonotype was detected only a few times. The J gene is TRBJ2-2, the V gene TRBV14; no clear D gene. V was shortened by 2 bases and J by 7 bases, with 11 bases between the two germline ends. CDR3 length: 14 residues. CDR1 and CDR2 (germline): SGHDN, FVKESK. This CDR3 is CASSQFLLDGELFF. The CDR3 DNA sequence: TGTGCCAGCAGCCAATTCCTTTTGGACGGGGAGCTGTTTTTT.

Ten or more counts support this clonotype. This chain connects TRBV10-2 to TRBJ1-5; 10 nucleotides agree with TRBD1. Trimming removed 2 bases from V and 7 bases from J; junction bases left unmatched: 5. Germline assignment: CDR1 WSHSY and CDR2 SAAADI. This CDR3 spans 15 amino acids. CDR3 sequence (DNA): TGCGCCAGCAGTGAGGGACAGGGGGAGAGGCAGCCCCAGCATTTT. Its protein is CASSEGQGERQPQHF.

Many counts were recorded for this clonotype. This chain connects TRBV12-3 or TRBV12-4 to TRBJ1-3, with D uncertain. V was shortened by 4 bases and J by 4 bases, with 17 bases between the two germline ends. The CDR3 runs to 16 residues. The chain's CDR3 is CASSSSGPSRGNTIYF. CDR3 coding DNA: TGTGCCAGCAGTTCTTCCGGGCCCTCGAGAGGAAACACCATATATTTT.

There are many counts of this clonotype. The chain combines TRBV2 with TRBJ2-7, with D unclear. This CDR3 contains 15 residues. Germline V gives CDR1 SNHLY, CDR2 FYNNEI. Between the trimmed V and J ends, which lost 5 bases and 2 bases, there was a span of 16 bases. The DNA of the CDR3 is TGTGCCAGCAGTTTTCGGTCCTCAATTACCTACGAGCAGTACTTC. It codes for CASSFRSSITYEQYF.

This clonotype showed up many times. The J gene is TRBJ2-1, the V gene TRBV4-3; 7 bases agree with TRBD1. The CDR3 totals 14 residues. Per germline, CDR1 LGHNA and CDR2 YSLEER. After removal of 1 base from V and 4 bases from J, the junction contained 1 base not matched to a gene. CDR3 region: CASSQVTGYNEQFF. The CDR3 nucleotides read TGCGCCAGCAGCCAAGTGACAGGGTACAATGAGCAGTTCTTC.

This clonotype has a count of ten or more. This rearrangement joins TRBV4-3 to TRBJ1-1; D not resolved. Per the germline V gene, CDR1 is LGHNA and CDR2 is YSLEER. The CDR3 extends over 16 amino acids. Trimming cost V 2 bases and J 1 base, with 14 bases left between them. CDR3 nucleotides: TGCGCCAGCAGCCAAATGGCCTGGGGAGGGAACACTGAAGCTTTCTTT. Protein: CASSQMAWGGNTEAFF.

Many counts were recorded for this clonotype. The CDR3 here is CASSFGMGRDEQFF. The CDR3 coding sequence is TGCGCCAGCAGCTTCGGAATGGGTAGAGATGAGCAGTTCTTC. The chain recombines TRBV5-1 with TRBJ2-1; D call uncertain. The CDR3 is 14 residues long. Looked up from germline, CDR1 is SGHRS and CDR2 is YFSETQ. V lost 2 bases to trimming and J lost 8 bases, with 14 bases between them.

Many counts were recorded for this clonotype. The chain employs TRBV3-1 and TRBJ2-3; 9 nucleotides line up with TRBD2. Per the germline V gene, CDR1 is LGHDT and CDR2 is YNNKEL (reference sequence). V was pared by 0 bases and J by 1 base, with 11 bases of the junction left unmatched. This CDR3 contains 19 residues. The CDR3 bases are TGTGCCAGCAGCCAAGATTGGGTAGCGGGGGACCCGCGCACAGATACGCAGTATTTT. This translates into CASSQDWVAGDPRTDTQYF.

At least ten counts were recorded for this clonotype. The J gene is TRBJ1-4, the V gene TRBV20-1; maybe TRBD1 (6 bases). The V and J ends lost 6 bases and 7 bases respectively, with 15 bases between them. CDR1 and CDR2 from the germline V gene are DFQATT and SNEGSKA (reference sequence). This CDR3 is 13 amino acids long. The chain's CDR3 is CSAPTGGREKLFF. For the CDR3, the DNA is TGCAGTGCCCCTACGGGGGGCCGTGAAAAACTGTTTTTT.

This clonotype was detected ten times or more. The chain recombines TRBV7-9 with TRBJ2-7; 8 nucleotides align to TRBD1. The CDR3 is 14 residues long. Looked up from germline, CDR1 is SEHNR and CDR2 is FQNEAQ (reference sequence). J gave up 4 bases and V 0 bases, and 2 bases lay outside the gene matches. DNA of the CDR3: TGTGCCAGCAGCTTAGCGGGACAGGAATACGAGCAGTACTTC. Translated: CASSLAGQEYEQYF.

Many counts were recorded for this clonotype. The V and J genes are TRBV12-3 or TRBV12-4 and TRBJ1-5; maybe TRBD1 (6 bases). This CDR3 region has 15 residues. The V end was cut by 6 bases, the J end by 6 bases, with 18 bases between. DNA for the CDR3: TGTGCCAGCAGCCCCACAACGGGGGCGGGTCAGCCCCAGCATTTT. Residues: CASSPTTGAGQPQHF.

In its sample, this clonotype was seen a few times. The chain employs TRBV5-1 and TRBJ2-5; no clear D. The germline V gene encodes CDR1 SGHRS and CDR2 YFSETQ. V was shortened by 4 bases and J by 4 bases, with 17 bases between the two germline ends. The CDR3 covers 15 residues. The CDR3 reads CASSLNTALGETQYF. Written as DNA, the CDR3 is TGCGCCAGCAGCCTCAATACCGCTTTGGGAGAGACCCAGTACTTC.

This clonotype was observed many times. This sequence joins TRBV29-1 and TRBJ2-3, with TRBD2 matching over 14 bases. CDR3 length: 21 residues. V dropped 3 bases and J dropped 0; count of bases not matched to a gene: 17. Germline V gene data show CDR1 as SQVTM and CDR2 as ANQGSEA. The CDR3 here is CSVDKEGLAGVIPSSTDTQYF. The CDR3 nucleotides read TGCAGCGTTGATAAGGAGGGACTAGCGGGAGTAATTCCGTCTAGCACAGATACGCAGTATTTT.

This clonotype was detected only a few times. J is TRBJ2-3 and V is TRBV3-1, with TRBD2 matching 8 bases. This CDR3 has 18 amino acids. CDR1 and CDR2 from the germline V gene are LGHDT and YNNKEL (reference sequence). V lost 7 bases to trimming and J lost 3 bases; unmatched junction nucleotides: 18. CDR3 in DNA: TGTGCCAGCACCCCTCTAGTCGGACGGGGGGGTCGGACAGATACGCAGTATTTT. Amino acids: CASTPLVGRGGRTDTQYF.

This clonotype was picked up many times. V gene TRBV20-1 combines with J gene TRBJ1-2; maybe TRBD1 (5 bases). The V end lost 5 bases, the J end lost 0 bases, and 13 bases lay between the germline ends. CDR1 and CDR2 from the germline V gene are DFQATT and SNEGSKA (reference sequence). The CDR3 sequence is 14 residues long. The CDR3 loop reads CSAVGTETNYGYTF. The CDR3 DNA is TGCAGTGCTGTTGGGACGGAGACTAACTATGGCTACACCTTC.

This clonotype has a count of ten or more. The chain employs TRBV4-3 and TRBJ1-5; maybe TRBD1 (5 bases). Germline V gene sequence: CDR1 LGHNA, CDR2 YSLEER. Trimming shortened V by 3 bases and J by 6 bases, and 15 bases separated the two germline ends. This CDR3 contains 15 residues. Here the CDR3 reads CASSQSFGGTQPQHF. In nucleotides, the CDR3 is TGCGCCAGCAGCCAGTCCTTTGGGGGGACTCAGCCCCAGCATTTT.

In its sample, this clonotype was seen once. Given a much more abundant clone one base away, this may be a read error. The rearrangement links TRBV3-1 to TRBJ2-5, with 11 bases aligning to TRBD2. In germline, CDR1 is LGHDT, CDR2 YNNKEL (reference sequence). V lost 5 bases, J lost 7 bases, and 12 bases stayed unmatched. The CDR3 runs to 16 residues. CDR3 sequence reads: CASSSKGTSGKATQYF. The CDR3 DNA sequence: TGTGCCAGCAGCTCTAAAGGGACTAGCGGAAAAGCGACCCAGTACTTC.

This clonotype was seen ten or more times. The chain recombines TRBV12-3 or TRBV12-4 with TRBJ2-7; 8 nucleotides match TRBD1. The J segment lost 6 bases and the V segment lost 6 bases, leaving 4 bases of the junction unmatched. This CDR3 contains 12 residues. In DNA form, the CDR3 reads TGTGCCAGCAGCCGACAGGGGCTCGAGCAGTACTTC. Translated, it gives CASSRQGLEQYF.

There are many counts of this clonotype. J is TRBJ1-2 and V is TRBV15; D not resolved. This CDR3 comprises 15 residues. Germline CDR1 and CDR2: LNHNV and YYDKDF (reference sequence). Trimming took off 5 bases at V and 0 bases at J, with 13 bases between the two ends. The CDR3 spells CATSVVEESNYGYTF. The DNA for the CDR3 is TGTGCCACCAGCGTAGTGGAGGAATCTAACTATGGCTACACCTTC.

This clonotype was picked up many times. J is TRBJ2-3 and V is TRBV29-1; the D gene could be TRBD1 or TRBD2 (5 bases each). The germline V gene encodes CDR1 SQVTM and CDR2 ANQGSEA. V was cut by 6 bases and J by 3 bases, with 13 bases left in between. The CDR3 loop spans 13 amino acids. The CDR3 here is CSVEGQYTDTQYF. In nucleotides, the CDR3 is TGCAGCGTAGAGGGGCAGTATACAGATACGCAGTATTTT.